This TCR beta chain was identified during a study of cytomegalovirus exposure and HLA in healthy donors. Points from the study as a whole: Immune exposure information available was restricted to CMV serostatus.

PCR used 60 Vbeta primers and 13 Jbeta primers. In the authors' workflow: Unique TCR beta chains totaled some 80 million in a later count, with roughly 11 million of them shared. Profiled with immunoSEQ multiplex PCR; TCRdb holds only in-frame clones, not every one. V and J calls and clone size are those listed in that table; D and trimming were worked out from the DNA. The table includes about 120,000 clones, 80% detected once. Trimming took 2 bases from V and 1 from J, leaving 18 bases between them. CDR1 is LGHNA and CDR2 is YNFKEQ in the germline V gene. The CDR3 covers 18 residues. With regard to this clone: Antigen unknown.

The clonotype comes from a female donor in good health and CMV-seropositive. Material: PBMCs. The chain carries TRBV4-2 and TRBJ2-1; D may be TRBD2 (6 bases). The CDR3 DNA sequence: TGTGCCAGCAGCCAATCAGCCGGGTCGACTAGTTCCTACAATGAGCAGTTCTTC. Protein product: CASSQSAGSTSSYNEQFF.